This T cell receptor beta chain is from a study of tumor-infiltrating lymphocytes in localized non-small cell lung cancer. Study at large: Tumor tissue and non-adjacent uninvolved lung came from each patient.

The CDR3 loop spans 13 amino acids. The germline V gene has CDR1 SEHNR and CDR2 FQNEAQ (reference sequence). The V segment lost 1 base and the J segment 7 bases; nucleotides outside the gene matches: 3. Broader study findings: TCRbeta sequencing showed higher T cell infiltration in tumors than uninvolved lung.

This clone was found a few times. What it binds is not known. Measured with immunoSEQ multiplex PCR; TCRdb has only the in-frame clones, and not every one. Here the sample spans more than 9,500 clones, about 78% being singletons. Sequencing used lung tumor tissue. This rearrangement joins TRBV7-9 to TRBJ1-2; 7 bases align to TRBD1. The sequence was collected from a human donor with non-small cell lung cancer. CDR3: CASSLEGAAGYTF. In nucleotides, the CDR3 is TGTGCCAGCAGCTTAGAGGGGGCTGCTGGCTACACCTTC.